This entry describes one TCR beta chain. Its target antigen remains unknown. Within one base of it there is no much larger clone, and no base qualities were kept. The entry originates in a study of blood T cell repertoires in COVID-19 (dated by TCRdb to 2019 to 2021). For context, the study as a whole: Samples covering the acute and convalescent phases of COVID-19 were provided by collaborators in the United States, Italy and Spain. The repertoires were released in a freely available public database intended as a resource for research on the immune response to SARS-CoV-2. HLA class I and class II types, where available, came from metadata supplied by the sample provider rather than from assay-based typing. The material from the prospective study consisted of cDNA or gDNA derived from T cells, B-cell-depleted T cells, or PBMCs. The samples were drawn from the first 160 participants of the ongoing ImmuneRACE study and from about 1,200 subjects provided by 6 global collaborators. Deeply sampled blood TCRbeta repertoires from subjects exposed to, actively infected with, or recovered from COVID-19 were included in the dataset. A de-identified subject ID, COVID-19 status, age in years and sex were almost always included in the sample metadata.

A distance of 14 bases separates the germline ends of V and J, which lose 1 base and 7 bases respectively. From the cysteine through the phenylalanine, the CDR3 covers 15 amino acids. The kept DNA is CDR3 alone, 45 bases in frame from the first base. CDR1 SGHVS and CDR2 FQNEAQ are derived from the germline V gene. The research as a whole found: Clinical and demographic metadata were provided uncurated, with the amount varying by source and participant.

TCRbeta CDR3 regions were amplified from genomic DNA by means of the immunoSEQ Assay, a bias-controlled multiplex PCR. Per the authors' processing: Within the assay, amplification of reference gene primers was used to estimate how many nucleated cells each sample contained. To quantify the absolute abundance of each unique TCRbeta CDR3 rearrangement, sequence reads were collapsed and filtered. For each sample, productive Simpson clonality was calculated as the square root of Simpson's diversity index across productive rearrangements. TCRdb provides this immuneACCESS table in a form limited to in-frame rearrangements. Some clones are lacking; in checked studies, under half of them reflect an unresolved V gene, and why the rest are absent is not known. D and trimming were read from the DNA, whereas the V and J calls and clone size are those reported in that table. For this sample there are under 300,000 clones; 88% appear just once. About 3% of the sample comes from the top ten.

Enrolling through a virtual design, the prospective study's participants ranged in age from roughly 18 to 100 years and lived across roughly 23 United States geographic areas. Cohort assignment in the prospective study relied on participant-reported clinical history from a screening survey and a study questionnaire. Recovered participants in ImmuneRACE Cohort 3 were defined as having two consecutive negative NP/OP PCR tests, clearance from a healthcare professional, or resolution of symptoms. Mobile phlebotomists in the prospective study collected whole blood, serum and a nasopharyngeal or oropharyngeal swab from every participant. Over an approximately two-month period, participants in the prospective study had the option of providing additional blood draws and questionnaires. Before DNA extraction, blood samples from the prospective study were shipped at room temperature or frozen.

The receptor was isolated from a woman aged 50 to 65 who had recovered from COVID-19. The V and J segments used are TRBV7-8 and TRBJ1-5; no confident D gene assignment can be made. The sequenced material came from PBMCs or T cells enriched from blood (not recorded which). The DNA reads as follows: TGTGCCAGCAGCTTAGGGTACAGTAAAGAGCAGCCCCAGCATTTT. This gives the protein CASSLGYSKEQPQHF.